This passage covers 27 T cell receptor beta chains from one sample sequenced in a study of blood T cell repertoires in COVID-19. TCRdb's table, derived via immunoSEQ multiplex PCR, lists solely in-frame clones and lacks some. The data hold 150,000 to 170,000 clones, with over 60% observed a single time. Source material: peripheral blood. These receptors all stem from a woman aged 80 or over with acute or convalescent COVID-19.

This clone was seen once. CDR3 nucleotide sequence: TGTGCCAGCAGTGCTATGAGACCTAGCGGGGGGAAGGAAGAGCAGTACTTC. It is translated as CASSAMRPSGGKEEQYF. The gene calls are TRBV2 and TRBJ2-7; 11 bases fit TRBD2. This CDR3 comprises 17 residues. Germline CDR1 SNHLY, CDR2 FYNNEI. V lost 4 bases and J lost 7; bases outside the gene matches: 15. The full variable domain, in which reference TRBV2 and TRBJ2-7 provide the parts outside the CDR3, is EPEVTQTPSHQVTQMGQEVILRCVPISNHLYFYWYRQILGQKVEFLVSFYNNEISEKSEIFDDQFSVERPDGSNFTLKIRSTKLEDSAMYFCASSAMRPSGGKEEQYFGPGTRLTVT.

This chain connects TRBV7-2 to TRBJ2-7; 7 bases agree with TRBD1. Germline trimming cut 2 bases from V and 2 bases from J; bases unmatched to any gene: 6. This CDR3 comprises 15 residues. The germline CDR1 and CDR2 sequences are SGHTA and FQGNSA. In DNA form, the CDR3 reads TGTGCCAGCAGCTTAAGGGACAGTTCGACCTACGAGCAGTACTTC. It translates to CASSLRDSSTYEQYF.

The rearrangement uses TRBV7-2 and TRBJ2-1; 10 bases fit TRBD2. Looked up from germline, CDR1 is SGHTA and CDR2 is FQGNSA. This CDR3 is built from 16 residues. J lost 8 bases, V lost 5 bases, and 12 bases had no gene match. CDR3 region: CASSIQTSGFGDEQFF. The CDR3 region has the DNA TGTGCCAGCAGCATACAGACTAGCGGGTTTGGGGATGAGCAGTTCTTC. Filled out from reference TRBV7-2 and TRBJ2-1, the complete variable domain reads GAGVSQSPSNKVTEKGKDVELRCDPISGHTALYWYRQSLGQGLEFLIYFQGNSAPDKSGLPSDRFSAERTGGSVSTLTIQRTQQEDSAVYLCASSIQTSGFGDEQFFGPGTRLTVL.

V usage is TRBV6-5 and J usage is TRBJ1-5, with D possibly TRBD1 on 5 matching bases. The germline gives CDR1 MNHEY, CDR2 SVGAGI. This CDR3 has 15 residues. Trimming took off 5 bases at V and 3 bases at J, with 14 bases between the two ends. The CDR3: CASSPGEKYNQPQHF. CDR3 DNA sequence: TGTGCCAGCAGTCCGGGGGAAAAATACAATCAGCCCCAGCATTTT.

As to this clone: This specimen includes other DNA sequences encoding the same CDR3. The rearrangement joins TRBV30 to TRBJ2-7; maybe TRBD1 (5 bases). CDR3 length equals 11 residues. CDR1 and CDR2 from the germline V gene are GTSNPN and SVGIG (reference sequence). Trimming left V 3 bases short and J 4 bases short, with 7 bases between. Here the CDR3 reads CAWSGQYEQYF. In DNA, the CDR3 is TGTGCCTGGAGCGGACAATACGAGCAGTACTTC.

The V gene is TRBV7-2, the J gene TRBJ1-6; the D is unclear. Germline V gene data show CDR1 as SGHTA and CDR2 as FQGNSA. This CDR3 contains 15 residues. The V end was cut by 1 base, the J end by 5 bases, with 9 bases between. CDR3 DNA sequence: TGTGCCAGCAGCTTAGGAGTTACCCATAATTCACCCCTCCACTTT. Residues: CASSLGVTHNSPLHF.

The CDR3 coding sequence is TGTGCCAGCTCACCCTTAGCTAACTATGGCTACACCTTC. This sequence encodes CASSPLANYGYTF. The V call is TRBV28, the J call TRBJ1-2; the D is unclear. Trimming took off 8 bases at V and 0 bases at J, with 10 bases between the two ends. The length of the CDR3 is 13 residues. Germline V gives CDR1 MDHEN, CDR2 SYDVKM.

The gene calls are TRBV7-2 and TRBJ2-2; 7 nucleotides line up with TRBD1. Germline V lookup: CDR1 SGHTA, CDR2 FQGNSA. The CDR3 is 18 residues long. The junction had 15 bases not matched to a gene; V was cut back by 5 bases and J by 3 bases. The CDR3 DNA is TGTGCCAGCAGCGGATTATTTGGGACAGCTGGGGACACCGGGGAGCTGTTTTTT. It codes for CASSGLFGTAGDTGELFF.

J is TRBJ2-7 and V is TRBV4-3, with TRBD2 matching 9 bases. The length of the CDR3 is 15 residues. The V gene's germline CDR1 is LGHNA and CDR2 YSLEER. J gave up 6 bases and V 0 bases, and 6 bases lay outside the gene matches. This CDR3 reads CASSQEGRGGCEQYF. The CDR3 region has the DNA TGCGCCAGCAGCCAAGAAGGGCGGGGGGGCTGCGAGCAGTACTTC.

V gene TRBV7-9 combines with J gene TRBJ2-3; 8 bases map to TRBD1. CDR3 length equals 15 residues. V shed 6 bases and J 1 base; nucleotides not matched to a gene: 6. Germline V gives CDR1 SEHNR, CDR2 FQNEAQ (reference sequence). Here the CDR3 DNA reads TGTGCCAGCAGTAAAACGGGACAGGGCACAGATACGCAGTATTTT. It specifies CASSKTGQGTDTQYF.

This chain links TRBV3-1 (or the pseudogene TRBV3-2) with TRBJ2-2; maybe TRBD2 (5 bases). Germline CDR1 reads LGHDT; CDR2 reads YNNKEL (reference sequence). The CDR3 runs to 15 residues. Trimming stripped 3 bases from V and 2 bases from J, with 10 bases between. This CDR3 reads CASSQSRTNTGELFF. CDR3 DNA: TGTGCCAGCAGCCAGTCCCGGACTAACACCGGGGAGCTGTTTTTT.

This clone has just a few counts. The rearrangement joins TRBV19 to TRBJ1-5, with D perhaps TRBD1 (5 bases). This CDR3 comprises 15 residues. Germline V CDR1 and CDR2: LNHDA, SQIVND (reference sequence). Trimming pared 9 bases from V and 0 bases from J, leaving 15 bases between. In DNA, the CDR3 is TGTGCCAGCCGAATGGGGCATATTAGCAATCAGCCCCAGCATTTT. Translation gives CASRMGHISNQPQHF.

The genes are TRBV5-1 and TRBJ1-1; possible D gene TRBD1, 6 bases. Trimming took off 3 bases at V and 4 bases at J, with 16 bases between the two ends. The CDR3 runs to 15 residues. The germline CDR1 and CDR2 sequences are SGHRS and YFSETQ. The CDR3, as DNA: TGCGCCAGCAGCTATGGTGGGGGCTTAGGCACTGAAGCTTTCTTT. It yields the protein CASSYGGGLGTEAFF. The complete variable domain, with remaining parts taken from reference TRBV5-1 and TRBJ1-1, reads KAGVTQTPRYLIKTRGQQVTLSCSPISGHRSVSWYQQTPGQGLQFLFEYFSETQRNKGNFPGRFSGRQFSNSRSEMNVSTLELGDSALYLCASSYGGGLGTEAFFGQGTRLTVV.

The CDR3 spells CAWRQDSDQPQHF. CDR3 in DNA: TGTGCCTGGAGACAAGACAGTGATCAGCCCCAGCATTTT. V usage is TRBV30 and J usage is TRBJ1-5; a weak D match, TRBD1 (5 bases). Trimming left V 3 bases short and J 5 bases short, with 11 bases between. Germline loops: CDR1 GTSNPN, CDR2 SVGIG (reference sequence). CDR3 length equals 13 residues.

The genes are TRBV23-1 and TRBJ2-1; no reliable D call. TRBV23-1 is filed as an ORF, its function uncertain. The V end lost 6 bases, the J end lost 15 bases, and 15 bases lay between the germline ends. The CDR3 length is 11 residues. The CDR3 loop reads CASRGRVYRFF. CDR3 nucleotides: TGCGCCAGCAGGGGTCGGGTATATCGGTTCTTC.

The chain joins TRBV19 to TRBJ1-5; 7 bases are shared with TRBD1. Germline V lookup: CDR1 LNHDA, CDR2 SQIVND (reference sequence). This CDR3 is 14 amino acids long. Trimming cost V 1 base and J 4 bases; bases outside gene matches: 1. The CDR3 is CASSIAGGNQPQHF. DNA of the CDR3: TGTGCCAGTAGTATAGCAGGGGGGAATCAGCCCCAGCATTTT. The whole variable domain, filled in from reference TRBV19 and TRBJ1-5, reads DGGITQSPKYLFRKEGQNVTLSCEQNLNHDAMYWYRQDPGQGLRLIYYSQIVNDFQKGDIAEGYSVSREKKESFPLTVTSAQKNPTAFYLCASSIAGGNQPQHFGDGTRLSIL.

The chain joins TRBV19 to TRBJ2-7, with 7 bases identical to TRBD1. The CDR3 is 14 amino acids. CDR1 LNHDA and CDR2 SQIVND come from the germline V gene (reference sequence). Losses at the gene ends were 3 bases for V and 3 bases for J; bases not matched to a gene: 5. For the CDR3, the DNA is TGTGCCAGTAGTATGAGGCAGGGGGACTACGAGCAGTACTTC. Amino acids: CASSMRQGDYEQYF.

The chain uses TRBV3-1 (or the pseudogene TRBV3-2) and TRBJ1-1; no clear D gene. Germline-derived CDR1 and CDR2 are LGHDT and YNNKEL (reference sequence). The CDR3 totals 12 residues. V shed 7 bases and J shed 4 bases, with 10 bases lying between them. DNA for the CDR3: TGTGCCAGCACCTCGGGGTTCACTGAAGCTTTCTTT. Its protein is CASTSGFTEAFF.

The chain couples TRBV2 to TRBJ1-5, with a tentative D call TRBD1 (6 bases). CDR1 and CDR2 (germline): SNHLY, FYNNEI. This CDR3 is built from 13 residues. The V gene lost 5 bases and the J gene lost 4 bases, with 9 bases spanning the gap. The DNA of the CDR3 is TGTGCCAGCAGTTATCAGGGGAATCAGCCCCAGCATTTT. It yields the protein CASSYQGNQPQHF.

CDR3 protein: CAWSGGGLTEAFF. The CDR3, as DNA: TGTGCCTGGTCCGGGGGGGGCCTCACTGAAGCTTTCTTT. This chain joins TRBV30 and TRBJ1-1, with D possibly matching TRBD1 (6 bases). This CDR3 spans 13 amino acids. The germline V and J ends were trimmed by 5 bases and 4 bases, with 14 bases remaining between them. The germline gives CDR1 GTSNPN, CDR2 SVGIG (reference sequence).

This clone was seen a single time. The chain couples TRBV11-3 to TRBJ1-1; 7 nucleotides agree with TRBD1. The germline gives CDR1 SGHNT, CDR2 YENEEA. Trimming removed 0 bases from V and 3 bases from J; junction bases left unmatched: 1. There are 14 residues in the CDR3. The CDR3, as DNA: TGTGCCAGCAGCTTAGACGGGACAGACACTGAAGCTTTCTTT. It codes for CASSLDGTDTEAFF.

The chain has TRBV2 and TRBJ1-5; 10 bases fit TRBD1. The CDR3 is 14 amino acids. Germline assignment: CDR1 SNHLY and CDR2 FYNNEI. V trimming: 4 bases; J trimming: 6 bases; junction bases outside the gene matches: 3. The CDR3 sequence is CASSGQGAGQPQHF. CDR3 nucleotides: TGTGCCAGCAGTGGACAGGGGGCCGGTCAGCCCCAGCATTTT.

The chain uses TRBV29-1 and TRBJ2-7; 11 nucleotides line up with TRBD1. CDR1 is SQVTM and CDR2 is ANQGSEA in the germline V gene. Trimming took 6 bases from V and 5 from J; bases not matched to a gene: 6. The length of the CDR3 is 13 residues. The CDR3 bases are TGCAGCGTCAGGACAGGGGGCTGGGACGAGCAGTACTTC. It specifies CSVRTGGWDEQYF.

The J gene is TRBJ1-2, the V gene TRBV18; the D gene is possibly TRBD1 (6 bases). Germline CDR1 is KGHSH and CDR2 is LQKENI. The V and J ends lost 3 bases and 6 bases respectively, with 11 bases between them. This CDR3 has 13 residues. Here the CDR3 reads CASSPQGGDGYTF. Here the CDR3 DNA reads TGTGCCAGCTCACCCCAAGGGGGGGATGGCTACACCTTC.

This clone was detected ten times or more. V usage is TRBV7-3 and J usage is TRBJ2-1; 7 bases line up with TRBD2. This CDR3 is 17 amino acids long. Per the germline V gene, CDR1 is SGHTA and CDR2 is FQGTGA. Unmatched junction bases numbered 18, after V lost 4 bases and J lost 9 bases. In DNA, the CDR3 is TGTGCCAGCAGCTCCTTAGGGAGGGGTACCAAGTGGGCTGAGCAGTTCTTC. Protein: CASSSLGRGTKWAEQFF.

The rearrangement uses TRBV9 and TRBJ1-5; D not resolved. The V gene's germline CDR1 is SGDLS and CDR2 YYNGEE. V lost 0 bases, J lost 3 bases, and 10 bases lay in between. CDR3 length: 15 residues. This CDR3 is CASSVGIAFNQPQHF. Here the CDR3 DNA reads TGTGCCAGCAGCGTAGGTATAGCTTTCAATCAGCCCCAGCATTTT.

This clone showed up just once. The chain links TRBV7-9 to TRBJ2-1; TRBD2 matches 7 bases. The germline gives CDR1 SEHNR, CDR2 FQNEAQ (reference sequence). This CDR3 comprises 10 residues. V lost 8 bases and J lost 10; bases outside the gene matches: 2. For the CDR3, the DNA is TGTGCCAGCGCGGGGGACGAGCAGTTCTTC. Its protein product is CASAGDEQFF.